These 6 T cell receptor beta chains were all obtained from the same sample, sequenced in a study of cytomegalovirus exposure and HLA in healthy donors. This PCR relied on a set of 60 Vbeta primers and 13 Jbeta primers. Using immunoSEQ multiplex PCR, the repertoire was profiled, and TCRdb retains in-frame clones only, with some absent. This repertoire shows 150,000 or so clones, 77% found once; its top ten account for roughly 1.7%. Sequenced sample: PBMCs. The receptors derive from a woman under 40 in good health and CMV-seronegative.

This chain links TRBV4-1 with TRBJ2-7, with D possibly being TRBD2 (7 bases). The germline V gene has CDR1 MGHRA and CDR2 YSYEKL. V was clipped by 0 bases and J by 4 bases, with 13 bases between them. CDR3 size: 15 residues. CDR3: CASSQDEGGGYEQYF. The CDR3 DNA follows: TGCGCCAGCAGCCAAGATGAGGGGGGAGGGTACGAGCAGTACTTC.

The chain has TRBV10-2 and TRBJ1-1, with TRBD1 matching 7 bases. V trimming: 6 bases; J trimming: 4 bases; junction bases outside the gene matches: 8. Germline assignment: CDR1 WSHSY and CDR2 SAAADI. The CDR3 contains 14 residues. The CDR3 reads CASSRGQLVTEAFF. Here the CDR3 DNA reads TGCGCCAGCAGCAGGGGACAGCTAGTCACTGAAGCTTTCTTT.

This chain connects TRBV7-2 to TRBJ1-5, with a weak D call TRBD1 (6 bases). V shed 2 bases and J shed 6 bases, with 14 bases lying between them. The CDR3 runs 15 residues. Germline lookup yields CDR1 SGHTA and CDR2 FQGNSA. The DNA for the CDR3 is TGTGCCAGCAGCTTATATCGGGGGGCAACTCAGCCCCAGCATTTT. Translation gives CASSLYRGATQPQHF.

This clone has a handful of counts. The gene calls are TRBV7-2 and TRBJ2-7; a possible D gene is TRBD1 (5 bases). The germline V gene encodes CDR1 SGHTA and CDR2 FQGNSA. This CDR3 comprises 16 residues. Between the trimmed V and J ends, which lost 4 bases and 0 bases, there was a span of 16 bases. Here the CDR3 reads CASSSPPGYSSYEQYF. The CDR3 DNA reads as TGTGCCAGCAGCTCCCCCCCAGGGTATAGCTCCTACGAGCAGTACTTC.

This sequence joins TRBV9 and TRBJ2-2; D is unclear. The CDR3 contains 15 residues. Trimming took off 0 bases at V and 0 bases at J, with 6 bases between the two ends. The germline V gene has CDR1 SGDLS and CDR2 YYNGEE. The CDR3 DNA reads as TGTGCCAGCAGCGTAGTCACTGCGAACACCGGGGAGCTGTTTTTT. This gives the protein CASSVVTANTGELFF.

V gene TRBV19 combines with J gene TRBJ1-1, with D unresolved. From germline, CDR1 is LNHDA and CDR2 SQIVND (reference sequence). Trimming stripped 5 bases from V and 0 bases from J, with 10 bases between. The CDR3 is made up of 14 amino acids. The CDR3 is CASSPGIMNTEAFF. As DNA, the CDR3 is TGTGCCAGTAGTCCAGGAATTATGAACACTGAAGCTTTCTTT.